The 4 T cell receptor beta chains in this list originate from one sample, sequenced in a study of tumor-infiltrating lymphocytes in primary liver carcinoma. Germline DNA was also extracted, while the blood RNA originated from unsorted whole blood. Total RNA amounting to 500 ng was the source from which TCR beta cDNA was made with a constant-region primer. The TCR beta library was amplified through three nested multiplex PCR rounds in a modified ARM-PCR procedure. Amplification in the first two PCR rounds was performed using TRBV1-TRBV30 forward primers and a C-beta reverse primer for approximately 10 cycles each. Via MiXCR, TCRdb re-called the multiplex PCR reads, giving one row per CDR3 protein. This repertoire shows about 330,000 distinct CDR3 sequences, around three fifths found once; its top ten account for about 6.1%. The specimen was peripheral blood. Source of these receptors: a man between 35 and 55 years old with primary liver carcinoma and hepatitis B virus infection.

With regard to this clonotype: The limits of the CDR3 on the DNA are not certain, so only TCRdb's listed CDR3 is given. The chain employs TRBV5-6 and TRBJ2-2; the D call TRBD1 from the table was never checked on the DNA. Inclusive of both ends, the CDR3 amounts to 15 amino acids. Germline V gene lookup returns CDR1 SGHDT and CDR2 YYEEEE. CDR3 sequence reads: CASSWGTGITGELFF.

For this clonotype: A much larger clone is a single base away; this may be a read error. The CDR3 loop is CASTTTGAGASYEQYF. The CDR3 DNA reads as TGTGCCAGCACCACGACGGGGGCCGGAGCCTCCTACGAGCAGTACTTC. V is TRBV7-8 and J is TRBJ2-7; D may match TRBD1 or TRBD2 (6 bases each). Germline assignment: CDR1 SGHVS and CDR2 FQNEAQ. V gave up 7 bases and J gave up 0 bases, with 19 bases separating them. This CDR3 has 16 amino acids.

This clonotype was seen ten or more times. The chain has TRBV6-5 and TRBJ1-6; the match to TRBD1 covers 9 bases. Germline trimming cut 0 bases from V and 9 bases from J; bases unmatched to any gene: 6. The V gene's germline CDR1 is MNHEY and CDR2 SVGAGI. CDR3 length: 16 residues. This CDR3 is CASSYSDRGRSSPLHF. CDR3 DNA sequence: TGTGCCAGCAGTTACTCTGACAGGGGGAGGAGTTCACCCCTCCACTTT.

The sample holds many counts of this clonotype. The J gene is TRBJ2-7, the V gene TRBV4-1, with TRBD2 matching over 12 bases. The germline gives CDR1 MGHRA, CDR2 YSYEKL. The CDR3 is 17 amino acids. V was pared by 3 bases and J by 4 bases, with 10 bases of the junction left unmatched. CDR3 sequence reads: CASSQGGGLAGRYEQYF. As DNA, the CDR3 is TGCGCCAGCAGCCAGGGCGGCGGACTAGCGGGGAGATACGAGCAGTACTTC.